This T cell receptor beta chain derives from a study of T cell repertoires in cytomegalovirus infection. On the study more broadly: Recently described HLA-C-restricted plus well-studied HLA-B-restricted CMV epitopes were used. The public TCR beta signatures pointed to both CMV infection and matching HLA type.

MiXCR, applied by TCRdb to the reads, yields one record per CDR3 protein. The data hold about 130,000 distinct CDR3 sequences, with around 30% observed a single time. This clonotype came up a few times. Antigen: not known. This CDR3 contains 17 residues. From germline, CDR1 is SGHTA and CDR2 FQGNSA. Trimming cost V 5 bases and J 3 bases, with 22 bases left between them. Sequenced here: CD8+ T cells from cultured PBMCs, sampled from culture after CMV antigen stimulation. The clonotype originates from a human donor in good health (CMV status not recorded). Some clones in this sample may be carry-over from other donors' samples. The J gene is TRBJ2-5, the V gene TRBV7-2, with D tentatively TRBD2 (7 bases). The CDR3 reads CASSPGPPQGREETQYF. DNA of the CDR3: TGTGCCAGCAGCCCGGGCCCACCTCAGGGGAGGGAAGAGACCCAGTACTTC.